What follows are 31 T cell receptor beta chains derived from one specimen sequenced in a study of OX40 agonist ivuxolimab in advanced cancers. The assay was immunoSEQ multiplex PCR, and TCRdb's table has in-frame clones only and misses some. The table records around 100,000 clones, 89% of them present only once. The source material was CD4+ or CD8+ T cells sorted from blood, sampled in a trial of the OX40 agonist ivuxolimab. These receptors originate from an adult with an advanced solid tumor such as melanoma, head and neck, liver or kidney cancer.

This chain joins TRBV5-1 and TRBJ1-2; D possibly corresponds to TRBD1 (5 bases). The CDR3 contains 14 residues. CDR1 is SGHRS, CDR2 YFSETQ, per germline. V gave up 6 bases and J gave up 2 bases, with 14 bases separating them. The chain's CDR3 is CASKELRGNYGYTF. The CDR3 bases are TGCGCCAGCAAGGAGTTAAGGGGCAACTATGGCTACACCTTC.

The chain combines TRBV19 with TRBJ1-1, with 7 nucleotides matching TRBD1. CDR1 is LNHDA and CDR2 is SQIVND in the germline V gene (reference sequence). V shed 7 bases, J shed 10 bases, and the junction held 12 bases outside the gene matches. The CDR3 sequence is 13 residues long. The CDR3 sequence: CASTIRQGRGAFF. The CDR3 region has the DNA TGTGCCAGTACCATACGACAGGGAAGAGGAGCTTTCTTT.

This clone came up once. V gene TRBV7-8 combines with J gene TRBJ2-5; 7 nucleotides line up with TRBD2. CDR3 length equals 17 residues. Germline V CDR1 and CDR2: SGHVS, FQNEAQ. V shed 1 base, J shed 2 bases, and the junction held 10 bases outside the gene matches. The CDR3 DNA reads TGTGCCAGCAGCTTAGGGATTCGCGGGAGCCGACAAGAGACCCAGTACTTC. Amino acids: CASSLGIRGSRQETQYF.

This chain uses TRBV19 with TRBJ1-3; no definite D call. V dropped 8 bases and J dropped 0 bases, with 17 bases sitting between them. Germline CDR1 and CDR2: LNHDA and SQIVND (reference sequence). CDR3 size: 16 residues. CDR3 nucleotide sequence: TGTGCCAGTCGTCAGACCGGACGGAACTCTGGAAACACCATATATTTT. Translation: CASRQTGRNSGNTIYF.

About this clone itself: The sample carries other DNA sequences with the same CDR3. The CDR3 DNA reads TGTGCCAGCAGTTATGGGGGAGGAGAGACCCAGTACTTC. Translated: CASSYGGGETQYF. The chain combines TRBV6-6 with TRBJ2-5; TRBD2 might be the D (6 bases). This CDR3 is built from 13 residues. The V end was cut by 3 bases, the J end by 4 bases, with 9 bases between. Germline CDR1 is MNHNY and CDR2 is SVGAGI (reference sequence).

The rearrangement links TRBV19 to TRBJ1-5, with no clear D. The CDR3 is 15 amino acids. Trimming stripped 2 bases from V and 0 bases from J, with 8 bases between. The germline V gene has CDR1 LNHDA and CDR2 SQIVND (reference sequence). CDR3 sequence: CASSIRAISNQPQHF. For the CDR3, the DNA is TGTGCCAGTAGTATACGGGCGATTAGCAATCAGCCCCAGCATTTT.

This chain links TRBV19 with TRBJ2-7; 11 bases match TRBD2. The germline CDR1 and CDR2 sequences are LNHDA and SQIVND (reference sequence). Germline trimming cut 4 bases from V and 3 bases from J; bases unmatched to any gene: 8. The CDR3 is made up of 16 amino acids. Here the CDR3 DNA reads TGTGCCAGTAGTAACCCTCTAGCGGGAGGAAACTACGAGCAGTACTTC. It translates to CASSNPLAGGNYEQYF.

This chain uses TRBV30 with TRBJ2-1; D perhaps matches TRBD1 (5 bases). CDR3 length: 15 amino acids. The germline V and J ends were trimmed by 1 base and 6 bases, with 16 bases remaining between them. In germline, CDR1 is GTSNPN, CDR2 SVGIG (reference sequence). The CDR3 protein is CAWSEDRPRLNEQFF. The CDR3 coding sequence is TGTGCCTGGAGTGAAGACAGACCGCGGCTCAATGAGCAGTTCTTC.

This clone was recorded only once. V is TRBV27 and J is TRBJ2-3, with 8 nucleotides matching TRBD2. This CDR3 is 18 amino acids long. The V segment lost 8 bases and the J segment 6 bases; nucleotides outside the gene matches: 22. The germline CDR1 and CDR2 sequences are MNHEY and SMNVEV (reference sequence). For the CDR3, the DNA is TGTGCCAGCTCCCTCCGGGCCATGGGTAGCGGGAAGCAGGATACGCAGTATTTT. Translated: CASSLRAMGSGKQDTQYF.

This rearrangement joins TRBV5-4 to TRBJ2-1; D is perhaps TRBD2 (6 bases). The germline gives CDR1 SGHNT, CDR2 YYREEE (reference sequence). V was trimmed by 0 bases and J by 1 base, leaving 8 bases between them. This CDR3 spans 15 amino acids. The CDR3 DNA follows: TGTGCCAGCAGCTTGGTGGCGGGGTCCTACAATGAGCAGTTCTTC. Its translation: CASSLVAGSYNEQFF.

V and J are TRBV11-2 and TRBJ1-4; D is unresolved. The V gene's germline CDR1 is SGHAT and CDR2 FQNNGV. This CDR3 is 16 amino acids long. The V end was cut by 2 bases, the J end by 5 bases, with 15 bases between. In nucleotides, the CDR3 is TGTGCCAGCAGCTTATGGGTAGCGACGGTGAATGAAAAACTGTTTTTT. It encodes CASSLWVATVNEKLFF.

This clone was detected a few times. CDR3 nucleotide sequence: TGTGCCAGCAGCTCCGAGTCTCCTGAACGTCAGCCCCAGCATTTT. Residues: CASSSESPERQPQHF. V usage is TRBV16 and J usage is TRBJ1-5; no firm D call. CDR1 and CDR2 from the germline V gene are KGHSY and FQNENV. V was shortened by 5 bases and J by 6 bases, with 17 bases between the two germline ends. This CDR3 contains 15 residues.

The genes are TRBV19 and TRBJ2-5, with D possibly TRBD2 on 6 matching bases. Trimming left V 3 bases short and J 1 base short, with 12 bases between. Germline V gene sequence: CDR1 LNHDA, CDR2 SQIVND (reference sequence). This CDR3 region has 15 residues. The CDR3 is CASSIGLGGQETQYF. CDR3 nucleotides: TGTGCCAGTAGTATTGGGCTCGGGGGCCAAGAGACCCAGTACTTC.

The chain has TRBV29-1 and TRBJ1-5; D is undetermined. This CDR3 contains 12 residues. V was cut by 4 bases and J by 4 bases, with 8 bases left in between. CDR1 SQVTM and CDR2 ANQGSEA come from the germline V gene. The CDR3 bases are TGCAGCGTTGTGTGGGGAAATCAGCCCCAGCATTTT. Translated: CSVVWGNQPQHF.

CDR3 sequence (DNA): TGTGCCACGGGTGGTGGTAGCGGGGGCCCTAGCACAGATACGCAGTATTTT. Translated: CATGGGSGGPSTDTQYF. The rearrangement links TRBV2 to TRBJ2-3; TRBD2 agrees at 9 bases. Germline loops: CDR1 SNHLY, CDR2 FYNNEI. Trimming cost V 10 bases and J 0 bases; bases outside gene matches: 14. The CDR3 runs to 17 residues. Together with reference TRBV2 and TRBJ2-3, the CDR3 gives the full variable domain: EPEVTQTPSHQVTQMGQEVILRCVPISNHLYFYWYRQILGQKVEFLVSFYNNEISEKSEIFDDQFSVERPDGSNFTLKIRSTKLEDSAMYFCATGGGSGGPSTDTQYFGPGTRLTVL.

The chain combines TRBV6-6 with TRBJ1-5; 7 nucleotides agree with TRBD1. The germline CDR1 and CDR2 sequences are MNHNY and SVGAGI (reference sequence). V lost 6 bases and J lost 7; bases outside the gene matches: 6. This CDR3 has 13 amino acids. The CDR3 loop reads CASRQGERQPQHF. CDR3 bases: TGTGCCAGCAGGCAGGGGGAGAGACAGCCCCAGCATTTT.

A single count supports this clone. This chain joins TRBV6-4 and TRBJ2-2; perhaps TRBD2 as D (5 bases). CDR1 MRHNA and CDR2 SNTAGT come from the germline V gene. V shed 7 bases and J shed 0 bases, with 12 bases lying between them. CDR3 size: 15 residues. Here the CDR3 reads CASKSTGANTGELFF. For the CDR3, the DNA is TGTGCCAGCAAAAGTACCGGGGCGAACACCGGGGAGCTGTTTTTT.

J is TRBJ2-3 and V is TRBV11-3; D is undetermined. Trimming took off 1 base at V and 2 bases at J, with 13 bases between the two ends. The CDR3 sequence is 16 residues long. Germline CDR1 SGHNT, CDR2 YENEEA. The CDR3 region has the DNA TGTGCCAGCAGCTTAGGGCCAGCCCGATACACAGATACGCAGTATTTT. It codes for CASSLGPARYTDTQYF.

The chain employs TRBV19 and TRBJ2-6; 12 bases line up with TRBD2. Trimming at V came to 0 bases and at J to 2 bases, leaving 2 bases not matched to a gene. CDR3 length: 18 residues. The germline CDR1 and CDR2 sequences are LNHDA and SQIVND (reference sequence). The CDR3 reads CASSIELAGGPGANVLTF. CDR3 nucleotide sequence: TGTGCCAGTAGTATAGAACTAGCGGGAGGCCCTGGGGCCAACGTCCTGACTTTC.

Only a few counts were recorded for this clone. V and J are TRBV2 and TRBJ1-5; the D is unclear. The CDR3 contains 14 residues. The V and J ends lost 3 bases and 6 bases respectively, with 12 bases between them. Per the germline V gene, CDR1 is SNHLY and CDR2 is FYNNEI. The CDR3 sequence is CASSETRGSQPQHF. DNA of the CDR3: TGTGCCAGCAGTGAGACAAGAGGTAGTCAGCCCCAGCATTTT.

The chain is built from TRBV18 and TRBJ2-4; D may be TRBD1 (6 bases). The germline CDR1 and CDR2 sequences are KGHSH and LQKENI. This CDR3 spans 15 amino acids. The germline V and J ends were trimmed by 6 bases and 0 bases, with 12 bases remaining between them. As DNA, the CDR3 is TGTGCCAGCTCTCGACCACAGGGAGCCAAAAACATTCAGTACTTC. Translation: CASSRPQGAKNIQYF.

V is TRBV28 and J is TRBJ2-7; D call uncertain. The CDR3 is made up of 14 amino acids. Per germline, CDR1 MDHEN and CDR2 SYDVKM. V lost 4 bases to trimming and J lost 6 bases, with 16 bases between them. CDR3 loop: CASSSGRRVGEQYF. In DNA, the CDR3 is TGTGCCAGCAGTTCCGGCAGGCGAGTCGGCGAGCAGTACTTC.

The chain couples TRBV5-1 to TRBJ1-6, with D perhaps TRBD1 (5 bases). The CDR3 runs to 15 residues. Between the trimmed V and J ends, which lost 2 bases and 6 bases, there was a span of 12 bases. Per the germline V gene, CDR1 is SGHRS and CDR2 is YFSETQ. The CDR3 loop is CASSFRQIGNSPLHF. The CDR3 nucleotides read TGCGCCAGCAGCTTCCGACAGATCGGTAATTCACCCCTCCACTTT.

The chain employs TRBV5-1 and TRBJ2-1, with D possibly matching TRBD1 (5 bases). This CDR3 spans 13 amino acids. Looked up from germline, CDR1 is SGHRS and CDR2 is YFSETQ. Trimming removed 0 bases at V and 10 bases at J, with 11 bases between. CDR3 loop: CASSLGQGGEQFF. In DNA form, the CDR3 reads TGCGCCAGCAGCTTGGGGCAGGGTGGAGAGCAGTTCTTC.

The chain has TRBV5-6 and TRBJ2-1; D gene ambiguous. The CDR3 runs to 16 residues. V was cut by 0 bases and J by 2 bases, with 12 bases left in between. The V gene's germline CDR1 is SGHDT and CDR2 YYEEEE. The CDR3 DNA reads as TGTGCCAGCAGCTTGGGGCAGCTCCTAACCTACAATGAGCAGTTCTTC. This sequence encodes CASSLGQLLTYNEQFF.

V gene TRBV5-5 combines with J gene TRBJ1-1; D is possibly TRBD1 (6 bases). CDR3 size: 14 residues. The germline CDR1 and CDR2 sequences are SGHKS and YYEKEE (reference sequence). The V and J ends lost 4 bases and 3 bases respectively, with 13 bases between them. CDR3 residues: CASSGGPRDTEAFF. CDR3 DNA: TGTGCCAGCAGCGGGGGCCCCAGAGACACTGAAGCTTTCTTT.

V gene TRBV7-9 combines with J gene TRBJ1-6; no clear D. CDR3 length: 15 amino acids. Trimming removed 5 bases at V and 6 bases at J, with 14 bases between. CDR1 is SEHNR and CDR2 is FQNEAQ in the germline V gene (reference sequence). Written as DNA, the CDR3 is TGTGCCAGCAGCGTAGACACCTCCATTAATTCACCCCTCCACTTT. Its protein product is CASSVDTSINSPLHF.

The gene calls are TRBV30 and TRBJ2-3; tentatively, D is TRBD1 (6 bases). CDR1 GTSNPN and CDR2 SVGIG come from the germline V gene (reference sequence). The CDR3 is 15 residues long. Trimming took 1 base from V and 3 from J, leaving 14 bases between them. The CDR3 DNA reads TGTGCCTGGAGTGGGATCAGGGGAAGAACAGATACGCAGTATTTT. It is translated as CAWSGIRGRTDTQYF.

The genes are TRBV7-6 and TRBJ2-6; D unclear. Germline V gene lookup returns CDR1 SGHVS and CDR2 FNYEAQ. Trimming shortened V by 5 bases and J by 0 bases, and 8 bases separated the two germline ends. The CDR3 has 15 residues. The CDR3 DNA is TGTGCCAGCAGCCCCCGCATCTCTGGGGCCAACGTCCTGACTTTC. This sequence encodes CASSPRISGANVLTF.

The rearrangement joins TRBV5-1 to TRBJ2-2; D might be TRBD1 or TRBD2, each matching 5 bases. V lost 4 bases, J lost 0 bases, and 10 bases lay in between. The CDR3 extends over 15 amino acids. Per the germline V gene, CDR1 is SGHRS and CDR2 is YFSETQ. The CDR3 sequence: CASSPGTTNTGELFF. The CDR3, as DNA: TGCGCCAGCAGCCCTGGGACCACGAACACCGGGGAGCTGTTTTTT.

This sequence joins TRBV29-1 and TRBJ2-3, with D possibly TRBD2 on 5 matching bases. Between the trimmed V and J ends, which lost 8 bases and 0 bases, there was a span of 12 bases. The germline CDR1 and CDR2 sequences are SQVTM and ANQGSEA. The CDR3 contains 13 residues. The CDR3 DNA is TGCAGCTGTTCTGGGAGAAGCACAGATACGCAGTATTTT. The encoded protein is CSCSGRSTDTQYF.